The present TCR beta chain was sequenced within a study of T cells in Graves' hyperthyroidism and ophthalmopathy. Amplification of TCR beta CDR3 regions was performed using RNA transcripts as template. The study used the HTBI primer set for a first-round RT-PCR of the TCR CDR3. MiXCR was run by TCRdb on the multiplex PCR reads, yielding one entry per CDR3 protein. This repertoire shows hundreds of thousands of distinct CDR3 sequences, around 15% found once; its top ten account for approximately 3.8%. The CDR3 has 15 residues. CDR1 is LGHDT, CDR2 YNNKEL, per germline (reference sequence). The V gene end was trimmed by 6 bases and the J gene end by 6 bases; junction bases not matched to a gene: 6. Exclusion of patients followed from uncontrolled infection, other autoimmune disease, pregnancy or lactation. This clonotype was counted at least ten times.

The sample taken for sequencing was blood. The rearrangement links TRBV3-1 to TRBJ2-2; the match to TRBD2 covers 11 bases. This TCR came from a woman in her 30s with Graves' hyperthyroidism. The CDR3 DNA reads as TGTGCCAGCAGGCAGGGACTAGCGGTTCCCGGGGAGCTGTTTTTT. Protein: CASRQGLAVPGELFF.